A selection of T cell receptor beta chains follows, all from one sample in a study of spatial heterogeneity in lung cancer. Via MiXCR, TCRdb re-called the 5' RACE reads, giving one row per CDR3 protein. The sample has approximately 100,000 distinct CDR3 sequences, 15% to 20% seen once. The sample here was PBMCs, taken at follow-up. The receptors were sampled from a male donor with early-stage non-small cell lung cancer. CDR3s include the opening cysteine and the closing phenylalanine or tryptophan. The D gene is left open where the match is weak. Clone size is shown for a subset of rows, as once, few, many or a class of expanded clone.

V	J	D	size	DNA	CDR3
TRBV6-5	TRBJ2-3	NA	NA	TGTGCCACCCACTCACTAGAAGGCACAGATACGCAGTATTTT	CATHSLEGTDTQYF
TRBV6-2/TRBV6-3	TRBJ1-5	NA	few	TGTGCCAGCAGTCCCTACAGTAAGGGGCAGCCCCAGCATTTT	CASSPYSKGQPQHF
TRBV6-2/TRBV6-3	TRBJ2-7	TRBD1	NA	TGTGCCAGCAGTAGAGGGACAGGAGCCTACGAGCAGTACTTC	CASSRGTGAYEQYF
TRBV2	TRBJ1-1	NA	NA	TGTGCCACCACAGTTTACACTGAAGCTTTCTTT	CATTVYTEAFF
TRBV3-1	TRBJ2-3	TRBD2	few	TGTGCCAGCAGCCAAGCGGCTAGCGGGAGAACAGATACGCAGTATTTT	CASSQAASGRTDTQYF
TRBV5-4	TRBJ1-2	NA	NA	TGTGCCAGCAGCTCCCCTGTCTCTGGCTACACCTTC	CASSSPVSGYTF
TRBV29-1	TRBJ2-3	NA	few	TGCAGCGCTGGGGACAGCACAGATACGCAGTATTTT	CSAGDSTDTQYF
TRBV5-4	TRBJ1-1	NA	NA	TGTGCCAGCAGCTTGCAGATGAACACTGAAGCTTTCTTT	CASSLQMNTEAFF
TRBV6-5	TRBJ2-3	TRBD2	few	TGTGCCAGCACCCTTAGCGGGAGATACACAGATACGCAGTATTTT	CASTLSGRYTDTQYF
TRBV9	TRBJ2-2	NA	many	TGTGCCAGCAGCGTAGACGGACAAGTCTCGACCGGGGAGCTGTTTTTT	CASSVDGQVSTGELFF
TRBV3-1	TRBJ2-2	NA	NA	TGTGCCAGCAGCGCCGGGACCTGGTCCGGGGAGCTGTTTTTT	CASSAGTWSGELFF
TRBV18	TRBJ2-5	TRBD1	many	TGTGCCAGCTCCCGGGGACAGGAAGAGACCCAGTACTTC	CASSRGQEETQYF
TRBV5-1	TRBJ2-7	TRBD2	NA	TGCGCCAGCAGCTTGGGGACTAGCGACGTTGCCTACGAGCAGTACTTC	CASSLGTSDVAYEQYF
TRBV12-3/TRBV12-4	TRBJ1-1	NA	many	TGTGCCAGCAGTTTTTCTTCATCGAACACTGAAGCTTTCTTT	CASSFSSSNTEAFF
TRBV10-3	TRBJ2-3	NA	few	TGTGCCATCAGTGAGTCTGGACGAGGCTCGGCAGATACGCAGTATTTT	CAISESGRGSADTQYF
TRBV9	TRBJ2-4	TRBD1	NA	TGTGCCAGCAGCTTCGGACAGGGGTTGGGAGCCAAAAACATTCAGTACTTC	CASSFGQGLGAKNIQYF
TRBV24-1	TRBJ2-3	TRBD1	few	TGTGCCACCAGTCTGGGACAGACTAGCACAGATACGCAGTATTTT	CATSLGQTSTDTQYF
TRBV14	TRBJ2-3	TRBD2	NA	TGTGCCAGCAGCTCCCGCCCTGTTTGGGCGGGAGACGCAGATACGCAGTATTTT	CASSSRPVWAGDADTQYF
TRBV5-4	TRBJ2-3	NA	NA	TGTGCCAGCAGCTTTCTCGAGGAGAAAGATACGCAGTATTTT	CASSFLEEKDTQYF
TRBV19	TRBJ2-6	NA	NA	TGTGCCAGCCGGGACACCTCTGGGGCCAACGTCCTGACTTTC	CASRDTSGANVLTF
TRBV11-2	TRBJ1-6	NA	few	TGTGCCAGCAGCCTATGGGAGGCGGGAAATTCACCCCTCCACTTT	CASSLWEAGNSPLHF
TRBV25-1	TRBJ2-3	NA	few	TGTGCCAGCAGCCCCACCGGTGGGGGCGCAGATACGCAGTATTTT	CASSPTGGGADTQYF
TRBV23-1	TRBJ1-4	TRBD1	NA	TGCGCCAGCAGTCGGTTCGGACAGGGGGCTTTCGAAAAACTGTTTTTT	CASSRFGQGAFEKLFF
TRBV5-6	TRBJ2-1	NA	NA	TGTGCCAGCAGCTTGAGACCAGGAGATGAGCAGTTCTTC	CASSLRPGDEQFF
TRBV10-3	TRBJ2-2	TRBD2	NA	TGTGCCATCAGCGAGCTAGCGGGGGCCACGGCCGCCGGGGAGCTGTTTTTT	CAISELAGATAAGELFF
TRBV29-1	TRBJ2-3	NA	few	TGCAGCGTTGTCTCGGGGGCAGATACGCAGTATTTT	CSVVSGADTQYF
TRBV20-1	TRBJ2-3	NA	many	TGCAGTGCTAGACCGATGGACTTCCTTGGTGGGGCAGATACGCAGTATTTT	CSARPMDFLGGADTQYF
TRBV30	TRBJ1-3	NA	NA	TGTGCCTGGAGTCTACCATCTGGAAACACCATATATTTT	CAWSLPSGNTIYF